These 3 T cell receptor beta chains came from one sample sequenced in a study of blood T cells in healthy people across ages. A second about 6 to 12 cycle PCR used barcoded and J-beta primers. TCRdb reprocessed the 5' RACE reads with MiXCR, giving one entry per CDR3 protein. Altogether about 760,000 distinct CDR3 sequences are present, 25% being singletons, with the ten largest covering 9% to 9.5%. The sample was also reused in another study, on T cells of mothers and their children.

Sequenced material: blood. These receptors came from a boy under 18 in good health.

The V call is TRBV12-3 or TRBV12-4, the J call TRBJ1-3; D possibly corresponds to TRBD1 (5 bases). The V and J ends lost 6 bases and 3 bases respectively, with 12 bases between them. CDR3 length: 14 amino acids. For the CDR3, the DNA is TGTGCCAGCAGCGAACAGGTCTTTGGAAACACCATATATTTT. Its translation: CASSEQVFGNTIYF.

There are a few counts of this clonotype. This sequence joins TRBV20-1 and TRBJ2-7; 15 positions agree with TRBD2. Germline V gives CDR1 DFQATT, CDR2 SNEGSKA (reference sequence). V lost 0 bases and J lost 4; bases outside the gene matches: 1. This CDR3 region has 15 residues. The CDR3 region has the DNA TGCAGTGCTAGAGATGGACTAGCGGGGGGGTACGAGCAGTACTTC. Translation gives CSARDGLAGGYEQYF.

This chain uses TRBV5-1 with TRBJ2-1; 7 positions match TRBD2. From germline, CDR1 is SGHRS and CDR2 YFSETQ. CDR3 length: 17 residues. J was trimmed by 5 bases and V by 3 bases; bases with no gene match: 14. This CDR3 is CASSYRTRERTNNEQFF. As DNA, the CDR3 is TGCGCCAGCAGCTACCGGACGCGGGAGCGAACGAACAATGAGCAGTTCTTC.